This is a list of T cell receptor beta chains from one sample in a study of lung T cells in sarcoidosis with Löfgren's syndrome. Each CDR3 protein gets one entry after TCRdb re-called the reads with MiXCR. The sample lists around 60,000 distinct CDR3 sequences; 21% were seen once. Material for sequencing was CD4+ T cells from PBMCs. These receptor sequences come from a human donor with sarcoidosis (Löfgren's syndrome or another form), or a control subject (not recorded which). CDR3s include the opening cysteine and the closing phenylalanine or tryptophan. The D gene is left open where the match is weak. The size field is filled for only some rows; it gives once, few, many or a size class.

j_gene,d_gene,v_gene,abundance,CDR3nt,CDR3aa
TRBJ1-1,.,TRBV5-1,few,TGCGCCAGCAGCTTGAGGGCGGGCGCGAACACTGAAGCTTTCTTT,CASSLRAGANTEAFF
TRBJ2-3,TRBD1,TRBV20-1,many,TGCAGTGCACCTGGACAGGGTGGGGCAGATACGCAGTATTTT,CSAPGQGGADTQYF
TRBJ2-2,TRBD1,TRBV18,.,TGTGCCAGCTCACAAACGACAGGGCCGAACACCAGGGAGCTGTTTTTT,CASSQTTGPNTRELFF
TRBJ2-4,TRBD2,TRBV11-3,few,TGTGCCAGCAGCACTTCCGGGACTAGCGGGACCATTCAGTACTTC,CASSTSGTSGTIQYF
TRBJ2-7,.,TRBV6-2/TRBV6-3,many,TGTGCCAGCAGAATTCGACCGGGCTACGAGCAGTACTTC,CASRIRPGYEQYF
TRBJ1-5,.,TRBV6-4,.,TGTGCCAGCAGTGAACAGGGAGGGGAGCCCCAGCATTTT,CASSEQGGEPQHF
TRBJ1-5,.,TRBV20-1,.,TGCAGTGCTAGAAGCTCACAGGGTGTCCTAATACCTCAGCCCCAGCATTTT,CSARSSQGVLIPQPQHF
TRBJ1-2,.,TRBV6-1,many,TGTGCCAGCAGAAATCAGGGCCTAGGTGGCTATGGCTACACCTTC,CASRNQGLGGYGYTF
TRBJ2-6,.,TRBV5-4,few,TGTGCCAGCAGCCCTACGTCAGGGTATGGGGCCAACGTCCTGACTTTC,CASSPTSGYGANVLTF
TRBJ2-2,TRBD2,TRBV6-2/TRBV6-3,many,TGTGCCAGCAGTTACGAGTCACTAGCGCCACCGCATTTT,CASSYESLAPPHF
TRBJ2-3,.,TRBV7-9,.,TGTGCCAGCAGCTTAGTCCCCAGGAGCACAGATACGCAGTATTTT,CASSLVPRSTDTQYF
TRBJ1-1,.,TRBV6-1,medium-sized,TGTGCCAGCAGTTCAGGGCGGAACACTGAAGCTTTCTTT,CASSSGRNTEAFF
TRBJ2-3,TRBD1,TRBV12-3/TRBV12-4,.,TGTGCCAGCACTTCCGACGGGACAGCGTCCACAGATACGCAGTATTTT,CASTSDGTASTDTQYF
TRBJ2-1,.,TRBV19,.,TGTGCCAGTAGTATACACCCCCCGGCAGATGAGCAGTTCTTC,CASSIHPPADEQFF
TRBJ2-3,.,TRBV18,.,TGTGCCAGCTCACCGCCTCCCGAAGGGGCGGGGTCGTGGTATTTT,CASSPPPEGAGSWYF
TRBJ2-5,.,TRBV28,.,TGTGCCAGCAGTTCCGCTGCGGGACCCCCGGGTTTCGCGACCCAGTACTTC,CASSSAAGPPGFATQYF
TRBJ1-3,TRBD1,TRBV12-3/TRBV12-4,many,TGTGCCAGCAGCGCCTGGACAGGGTACGGAAGAAACACCATATATTTT,CASSAWTGYGRNTIYF
TRBJ1-1,TRBD1,TRBV20-1,few,TGCAGTGCCCAGACAGGGCTGGCTTTCTTT,CSAQTGLAFF
TRBJ2-7,.,TRBV3-1,.,TGTGCCAGCAGCCTGACAACGCGGGCATACGAGCAGTACTTC,CASSLTTRAYEQYF
TRBJ2-1,.,TRBV3-1,.,TGTGCCAGCAGCCAAGTGGCGTCCTCCTACGATGAGCAGTTCTTC,CASSQVASSYDEQFF
TRBJ1-5,.,TRBV19,.,TGTGCCAGTAGTATTAAGGGAACGAACAATCAGCCCCAGCATTTT,CASSIKGTNNQPQHF
TRBJ1-1,.,TRBV18,.,TGTGCCAGCTCACGACGACAGACTAAGAGCACTGAAGCTTTCTTT,CASSRRQTKSTEAFF
TRBJ2-1,TRBD2,TRBV20-1,many,TGCAGTGCTTCTCTAGCGGGGGCCCTCTGGGAGCAGTTCTTC,CSASLAGALWEQFF
TRBJ1-1,.,TRBV7-2,many,TGTGCCAGCAGAGGCCCTCGGGGGGGCGAAGCTTTCTTT,CASRGPRGGEAFF